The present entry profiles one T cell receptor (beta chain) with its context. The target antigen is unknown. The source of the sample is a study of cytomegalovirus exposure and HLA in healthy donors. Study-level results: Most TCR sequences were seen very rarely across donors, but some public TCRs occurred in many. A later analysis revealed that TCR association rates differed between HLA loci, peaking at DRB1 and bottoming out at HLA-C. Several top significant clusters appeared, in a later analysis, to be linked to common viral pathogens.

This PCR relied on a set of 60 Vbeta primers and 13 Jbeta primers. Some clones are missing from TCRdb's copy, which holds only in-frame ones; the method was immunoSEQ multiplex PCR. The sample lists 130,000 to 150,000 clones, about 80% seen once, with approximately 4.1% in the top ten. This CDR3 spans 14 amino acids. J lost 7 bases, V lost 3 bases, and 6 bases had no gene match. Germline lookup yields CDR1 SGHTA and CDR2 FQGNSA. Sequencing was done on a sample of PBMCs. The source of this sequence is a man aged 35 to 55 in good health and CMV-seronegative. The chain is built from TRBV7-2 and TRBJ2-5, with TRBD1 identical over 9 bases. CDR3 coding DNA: TGTGCCAGCAGCTTCGACAGGGGGTCGGGGACCCAGTACTTC. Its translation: CASSFDRGSGTQYF.